This T cell receptor beta chain appears in the sequencing data of a study of T-cell memory formation after mild COVID-19. As for this clonotype: Its target is not known.

Using its own MiXCR run on the 5' RACE reads, TCRdb lists one record per CDR3 protein. Altogether roughly 110,000 distinct CDR3 sequences are present, under 15% being singletons, with the ten largest covering roughly 27%. Trimming took 1 base from V and 5 from J, leaving 20 bases between them. CDR1 and CDR2 (germline): SGHDT, YYEEEE. The CDR3 is 17 amino acids. Notes on the study in general: Clones contracting across day 15 to 85 had a balanced CD4/CD8 profile; later expanding clones leaned CD4+. Pre-infection memory held some responding clones, suggesting pre-existing cross-reactive T cells responded. Among CD4+ contracting clones, most were CM and EM, and CD8+ ones EMRA.

This sequence joins TRBV5-6 and TRBJ2-3; perhaps TRBD2 as D (5 bases). Sample: PBMCs or a T cell subset sorted from them (not recorded which). The source is an adult woman who had mild COVID-19 (a few samples of this study predate the infection). Cell type and time point are not known. The CDR3 loop reads CASSLNLEGPLGDTQYF. CDR3 in DNA: TGTGCCAGCAGCTTGAACCTTGAGGGTCCCTTAGGAGATACGCAGTATTTT.